This T cell receptor (beta chain) was sequenced during a study of blood T cell repertoires in COVID-19. Study at large: The United States, Italy and Spain supplied acute and convalescent COVID-19 samples. Sample material is recorded as cDNA or gDNA derived from T cells, B-cell-depleted T cells, or PBMCs.

Methods used by the authors: By means of reference gene primer amplification, nucleated cell counts were estimated. The repertoire was sequenced with immunoSEQ multiplex PCR; TCRdb's copy has only in-frame clones and lacks some. That table is the source of V, J and clone size, and D and trimming were worked out from the DNA. The table lists under 300,000 clones, 60% to 75% of them singletons. Trimming removed 5 bases at V and 4 bases at J, with 20 bases between. CDR3 length equals 16 residues. CDR1 SGHAT and CDR2 FQNNGV come from the germline V gene. The sequence was collected from a woman of 80 years or more with acute or convalescent COVID-19. The chain couples TRBV11-2 to TRBJ1-2, with D tentatively TRBD1 (5 bases). Sequenced: peripheral blood. CDR3 residues: CASSPAGLGDPYGYTF. The DNA of the CDR3 is TGTGCCAGCAGCCCGGCGGGGTTAGGGGATCCCTATGGCTACACCTTC.